Listed here are 21 T cell receptor beta chains from one sample, sequenced in a study of T cells in Graves' hyperthyroidism and ophthalmopathy. Amplification targeted TCR beta CDR3 regions from RNA transcripts. First-round RT-PCR targeting the TCR CDR3 was performed with the HTBI primer set. TCRdb called the multiplex PCR reads again in MiXCR, with one record for every CDR3 protein. This sample has about 400,000 distinct CDR3 sequences, with 15% to 19% found just once. Sequenced sample: blood. The receptors originated from a woman in her late teens or twenties with Graves' hyperthyroidism that later progressed to Graves' ophthalmopathy.

This clonotype was seen ten or more times. V usage is TRBV27 and J usage is TRBJ2-1; 11 positions match TRBD2. CDR1 and CDR2 from the germline V gene are MNHEY and SMNVEV (reference sequence). CDR3 length equals 18 residues. After removal of 2 bases from V and 4 bases from J, the junction contained 10 bases not matched to a gene. For the CDR3, the DNA is TGTGCCAGCAGTTTAATGGGACTAGCGGTCCCACTTTACAATGAGCAGTTCTTC. Its protein product is CASSLMGLAVPLYNEQFF.

J is TRBJ1-2 and V is TRBV6-2 or TRBV6-3; 11 positions match TRBD1. V was clipped by 11 bases and J by 6 bases; unmatched bases: 14. Germline lookup yields CDR1 MNHEY and CDR2 SVGEGT. This CDR3 is built from 15 residues. CDR3 residues: CASQSGGQGEDGYTF. Here the CDR3 DNA reads TGTGCCTCCCAGAGTGGGGGACAGGGGGAGGATGGCTACACCTTC.

This clonotype occurred many times. The chain joins TRBV18 to TRBJ2-7, with D perhaps TRBD1 (6 bases). The germline V gene has CDR1 KGHSH and CDR2 LQKENI. The CDR3 is 11 residues long. The V and J ends lost 5 bases and 4 bases respectively, with 6 bases between them. CDR3 amino acids: CASSTGYEQYF. The DNA for the CDR3 is TGTGCCAGCTCAACAGGGTACGAGCAGTACTTC.

This clonotype was observed a few times. The CDR3 here is CAWTLGNTIYF. In DNA form, the CDR3 reads TGTGCCTGGACACTTGGAAACACCATATATTTT. The chain carries TRBV30 and TRBJ1-3; D is unresolved. The CDR3 contains 11 residues. V gave up 4 bases and J gave up 3 bases, with 4 bases separating them. The germline gives CDR1 GTSNPN, CDR2 SVGIG (reference sequence).

This clonotype was detected many times. The V call is TRBV5-4, the J call TRBJ2-3; 12 bases are a match to TRBD2. The CDR3 totals 17 residues. CDR1 and CDR2 (germline): SGHNT, YYREEE (reference sequence). Trimming at V came to 4 bases and at J to 3 bases, leaving 9 bases not matched to a gene. The CDR3 protein is CASSPRLAGVGTDTQYF. The CDR3 nucleotides are TGTGCCAGCAGCCCGCGACTAGCGGGAGTTGGTACAGATACGCAGTATTTT.

This clonotype was detected a few times. The chain combines TRBV4-1 with TRBJ2-5, with D unclear. The germline V and J ends were trimmed by 0 bases and 2 bases, with 13 bases remaining between them. Germline lookup yields CDR1 MGHRA and CDR2 YSYEKL. The CDR3 has 16 amino acids. For the CDR3, the DNA is TGCGCCAGCAGCCAAGAGGGATATAGCCCACAAGAGACCCAGTACTTC. As protein: CASSQEGYSPQETQYF.

About this clonotype itself: This may arise from a read error, as a much more abundant clone is one base away. The chain is built from TRBV5-1 and TRBJ2-3; D remains ambiguous. Germline V gene lookup returns CDR1 SGHRS and CDR2 YFSETQ. Trimming stripped 3 bases from V and 1 base from J, with 9 bases between. The CDR3 length is 14 residues. This chain's CDR3 is CASSWDSRTDTQYF. The CDR3, as DNA: TGCGCCAGCAGCTGGGATTCACGCACAGATACGCAGTATTTT.

This clonotype was observed a few times. This chain uses TRBV4-1 with TRBJ2-1, with D unclear. Germline CDR1 reads MGHRA; CDR2 reads YSYEKL. Trimming pared 3 bases from V and 2 bases from J, leaving 11 bases between. This CDR3 has 15 amino acids. In DNA form, the CDR3 reads TGCGCCAGCAGCCACCTGGAATTAACCTACAATGAGCAGTTCTTC. Translated, it gives CASSHLELTYNEQFF.

As regards this clonotype: Germline is not matched at one junction end, which may reflect a read error. V and J are TRBV7-9 and TRBJ2-1; 11 nucleotides line up with TRBD2. Matching the DNA end better, TRBJ2-7 makes the J call doubtful. The germline V gene encodes CDR1 SEHNR and CDR2 FQNEAQ (reference sequence). There are 19 residues in the CDR3. In nucleotides, the CDR3 is TGCGCCAGCAGCCAAGTACTAGCGGGAGTGGGGGGGATCTACAATGAGCAGTACTTC. Translating gives CASSQVLAGVGGIYNEQYF.

Many counts were recorded for this clonotype. This sequence joins TRBV10-3 and TRBJ2-6; 7 bases align to TRBD1. Trimming cost V 5 bases and J 0 bases; bases outside gene matches: 1. This CDR3 is built from 15 residues. Per germline, CDR1 ENHRY and CDR2 SYGVKD. This CDR3 is CAISPGGSGANVLTF. The CDR3 nucleotides read TGTGCCATCAGTCCAGGGGGCTCTGGGGCCAACGTCCTGACTTTC.

CDR3 in DNA: TGTGCCAGCAGTCTTATGATTGGATACGGATACAATGAGCAGTTCTTC. Protein: CASSLMIGYGYNEQFF. This sequence joins TRBV7-2 and TRBJ2-1; D call uncertain. V was cut by 6 bases and J by 4 bases, with 19 bases left in between. Looked up from germline, CDR1 is SGHTA and CDR2 is FQGNSA. This CDR3 is built from 16 residues.

This clonotype was counted only a few times. The rearrangement uses TRBV7-9 and TRBJ2-1; D remains ambiguous. Deletions cut 1 base from V and 9 bases from J, with 13 bases between. Germline V gene lookup returns CDR1 SEHNR and CDR2 FQNEAQ (reference sequence). This CDR3 contains 14 residues. Here the CDR3 reads CASSLETPTSEQFF. The CDR3 DNA is TGTGCCAGCAGCTTAGAGACGCCCACAAGTGAGCAGTTCTTC.

The rearrangement links TRBV5-1 to TRBJ2-2; weak D call: TRBD2 (6 bases). Germline V gene data show CDR1 as SGHRS and CDR2 as YFSETQ. Trimming took 6 bases from V and 1 from J, leaving 19 bases between them. The CDR3 spans 17 residues. CDR3 region: CASTNIGGLGNTGELFF. The CDR3 DNA reads TGCGCCAGCACCAACATAGGAGGGCTGGGGAACACCGGGGAGCTGTTTTTT.

In this sample, this clonotype turned up many times. The genes are TRBV11-2 and TRBJ1-1; TRBD1 agrees at 11 bases. J lost 11 bases, V lost 5 bases, and 4 bases had no gene match. The CDR3 sequence is 12 residues long. Germline values: CDR1 SGHAT, CDR2 FQNNGV. The chain's CDR3 is CASSLDRGRAFF. The CDR3 nucleotides read TGTGCCAGCAGCCTGGACAGGGGGCGTGCTTTCTTT.

This clonotype has at least ten counts. This chain links TRBV2 with TRBJ2-4; 7 bases are shared with TRBD2. The length of the CDR3 is 14 residues. The germline CDR1 and CDR2 sequences are SNHLY and FYNNEI. V lost 4 bases and J lost 5; bases outside the gene matches: 5. This CDR3 is CASSVGGAENIQYF. For the CDR3, the DNA is TGTGCCAGCAGTGTGGGAGGGGCGGAAAACATTCAGTACTTC.

This clonotype was counted only a few times. V gene TRBV5-4 combines with J gene TRBJ1-2; 7 bases fit TRBD1. The length of the CDR3 is 13 residues. In germline, CDR1 is SGHNT, CDR2 YYREEE (reference sequence). V dropped 7 bases and J dropped 8; count of bases not matched to a gene: 11. CDR3 region: CASADDRVWGYTF. The CDR3 DNA is TGTGCCAGCGCTGACGACAGGGTGTGGGGCTACACCTTC.

This chain joins TRBV5-1 and TRBJ2-7, with D uncertain. The CDR3 is made up of 14 amino acids. CDR1 and CDR2 (germline): SGHRS, YFSETQ. V lost 4 bases, J lost 4 bases, and 15 bases lay in between. The DNA of the CDR3 is TGCGCCAGCAGCCCCAACCTTGGGGTATACGAGCAGTACTTC. Residues: CASSPNLGVYEQYF.

This clonotype came up a few times. The CDR3 bases are TGTGCCACCAGTGATCCGGGGGCTGGCACAGATACGCAGTATTTT. Amino acid sequence: CATSDPGAGTDTQYF. This chain uses TRBV24-1 with TRBJ2-3; perhaps D is TRBD1 or TRBD2 (6 bases each). CDR1 is KGHDR, CDR2 SFDVKD, per germline. The length of the CDR3 is 15 residues. Trimming took 3 bases from V and 1 from J, leaving 10 bases between them.

Many counts were recorded for this clonotype. The chain uses TRBV4-2 and TRBJ1-2; TRBD1 agrees at 8 bases. The CDR3 length is 16 residues. Trimming removed 2 bases from V and 2 bases from J; junction bases left unmatched: 7. From germline, CDR1 is LGHNA and CDR2 YNFKEQ. CDR3 region: CASSQLRRDRNYGYTF. CDR3 nucleotide sequence: TGTGCCAGCAGCCAATTGAGACGGGACAGGAACTATGGCTACACCTTC.

This clonotype turned up a few times. CDR3 sequence reads: CAWSVSGGDEQFF. The CDR3 bases are TGTGCCTGGAGTGTATCCGGGGGGGATGAGCAGTTCTTC. The chain uses TRBV30 and TRBJ2-1; 8 positions match TRBD2. After removal of 0 bases from V and 8 bases from J, the junction contained 3 bases not matched to a gene. The CDR3 spans 13 residues. Per the germline V gene, CDR1 is GTSNPN and CDR2 is SVGIG (reference sequence).

This clonotype was recorded many times. The rearrangement joins TRBV6-1 to TRBJ1-1; D remains unclear. This CDR3 region has 14 residues. Germline lookup yields CDR1 MNHNS and CDR2 SASEGT. V lost 5 bases to trimming and J lost 1 base, with 11 bases between them. CDR3 protein: CASSKGRWNTEAFF. The CDR3 DNA follows: TGTGCCAGCAGTAAAGGACGGTGGAACACTGAAGCTTTCTTT.